One sample yielded the 15 T cell receptor beta chains listed below, sequenced in a study of radiotherapy plus CTLA-4 blockade in lung cancer. This table comes from immunoSEQ multiplex PCR, and its TCRdb copy is limited to in-frame clones, with some not included. There are tens of thousands of clones in the sample; roughly 78% occur only once, and under 9% lies in the top ten. Sequenced here: peripheral blood, sampled from a patient treated with radiotherapy plus ipilimumab. These TCRs come from a human donor with non-small cell lung cancer who had a complete response to radiotherapy plus ipilimumab.

This clone has just one count. CDR3 sequence reads: CASSPWTTFNNEQFF. The CDR3 DNA sequence: TGTGCCAGCAGTCCCTGGACAACCTTTAACAATGAGCAGTTCTTC. The V call is TRBV6-1, the J call TRBJ2-1; D might be TRBD1 (5 bases). Germline loops: CDR1 MNHNS, CDR2 SASEGT. Between the trimmed V and J ends, which lost 5 bases and 5 bases, there was a span of 16 bases. The CDR3 contains 15 residues.

This rearrangement joins TRBV19 to TRBJ1-1; tentatively, D is TRBD1 (6 bases). V lost 2 bases, J lost 5 bases, and 18 bases lay in between. This CDR3 is built from 16 residues. CDR1 is LNHDA, CDR2 SQIVND, per germline (reference sequence). The CDR3 loop reads CASSIRRGRIKTEAFF. The DNA of the CDR3 is TGTGCCAGTAGTATAAGGCGGGGGCGGATTAAGACTGAAGCTTTCTTT.

The rearrangement joins TRBV19 to TRBJ2-5; TRBD2 agrees at 7 bases. Per the germline V gene, CDR1 is LNHDA and CDR2 is SQIVND (reference sequence). The CDR3 sequence is 14 residues long. Germline trimming cut 10 bases from V and 4 bases from J; bases unmatched to any gene: 12. CDR3 DNA sequence: TGTGCCACTAAGGAGACTAGCTATAGAGAGACCCAGTACTTC. It translates to CATKETSYRETQYF.

The J gene is TRBJ1-5, the V gene TRBV6-1; tentatively, D is TRBD1 (5 bases). Germline V gene data show CDR1 as MNHNS and CDR2 as SASEGT. The CDR3 spans 14 residues. The V and J ends lost 4 bases and 0 bases respectively, with 7 bases between them. The DNA of the CDR3 is TGTGCCAGCAGTGGGACAAATAGCAATCAGCCCCAGCATTTT. Protein product: CASSGTNSNQPQHF.

Turning to this clone: Additional DNA sequences in this sample encode the identical CDR3. The chain employs TRBV7-6 and TRBJ2-2; D call uncertain. Trimming pared 0 bases from V and 2 bases from J, leaving 4 bases between. Germline V CDR1 and CDR2: SGHVS, FNYEAQ. This CDR3 has 14 amino acids. The CDR3 spells CASSLAENTGELFF. In DNA form, the CDR3 reads TGTGCCAGCAGCTTAGCGGAAAACACCGGGGAGCTGTTTTTT.

Comment on this clone: Other DNA sequences in this sample translate to the same CDR3. V gene TRBV18 combines with J gene TRBJ2-2; no reliable D call. Germline V gives CDR1 KGHSH, CDR2 LQKENI. Trimming shortened V by 3 bases and J by 3 bases, and 2 bases separated the two germline ends. The CDR3 is 12 residues long. The CDR3 sequence is CASSPDTGELFF. The CDR3 coding sequence is TGTGCCAGCTCACCGGACACCGGGGAGCTGTTTTTT.

J is TRBJ1-1 and V is TRBV5-1; D is unclear. CDR1 is SGHRS, CDR2 YFSETQ, per germline. The V gene lost 4 bases and the J gene lost 0 bases, with 16 bases spanning the gap. The CDR3 has 16 residues. CDR3 sequence (DNA): TGCGCCAGCAGCCCCCCCCGAAATTCCATGAACACTGAAGCTTTCTTT. Translation gives CASSPPRNSMNTEAFF.

V and J are TRBV14 and TRBJ1-3, with D perhaps TRBD1 (6 bases). Trimming took off 3 bases at V and 0 bases at J, with 15 bases between the two ends. CDR3 size: 17 residues. Germline CDR1 is SGHDN and CDR2 is FVKESK. CDR3 protein: CASSQRWGALSGNTIYF. The CDR3 bases are TGTGCCAGCAGCCAGCGCTGGGGGGCTCTCTCTGGAAACACCATATATTTT.

V gene TRBV6-1 combines with J gene TRBJ1-1, with D unresolved. The germline gives CDR1 MNHNS, CDR2 SASEGT. This CDR3 spans 14 amino acids. Trimming took off 6 bases at V and 1 base at J, with 12 bases between the two ends. CDR3 loop: CASRVDLTNTEAFF. The CDR3 DNA sequence: TGTGCCAGCAGAGTCGACCTAACGAACACTGAAGCTTTCTTT.

The genes are TRBV5-1 and TRBJ2-3; 8 bases align to TRBD2. CDR1 SGHRS and CDR2 YFSETQ come from the germline V gene. Losses at the gene ends were 5 bases for V and 5 bases for J; bases not matched to a gene: 13. This CDR3 has 16 residues. The CDR3 protein is CASRRRAGEAGDTQYF. The CDR3, as DNA: TGCGCCAGCAGACGTAGAGCGGGAGAGGCGGGAGATACGCAGTATTTT. Based on the CDR3 plus reference TRBV5-1 and TRBJ2-3, the full variable domain is KAGVTQTPRYLIKTRGQQVTLSCSPISGHRSVSWYQQTPGQGLQFLFEYFSETQRNKGNFPGRFSGRQFSNSRSEMNVSTLELGDSALYLCASRRRAGEAGDTQYFGPGTRLTVL.

The gene calls are TRBV15 and TRBJ2-3; 8 bases match TRBD2. With 6 bases clipped from V and 0 bases from J, the junction kept 2 bases outside the gene matches. Germline V gene data show CDR1 as LNHNV and CDR2 as YYDKDF (reference sequence). The CDR3 covers 14 residues. Here the CDR3 DNA reads TGTGCCACCAGGCGGGGGGCTAGCACAGATACGCAGTATTTT. Translated, it gives CATRRGASTDTQYF. The entire variable domain, with the rest obtained from reference TRBV15 and TRBJ2-3, is as follows: DAMVIQNPRYQVTQFGKPVTLSCSQTLNHNVMYWYQQKSSQAPKLLFHYYDKDFNNEADTPDNFQSRRPNTSFCFLDIRSPGLGDTAMYLCATRRGASTDTQYFGPGTRLTVL.

This rearrangement joins TRBV9 to TRBJ1-2; D possibly corresponds to TRBD1 (5 bases). V gave up 3 bases and J gave up 5 bases, with 14 bases separating them. The germline V gene has CDR1 SGDLS and CDR2 YYNGEE. The length of the CDR3 is 14 residues. DNA of the CDR3: TGTGCCAGCAGCGCCGAGTGGGGCAGTTATGGCTACACCTTC. It encodes CASSAEWGSYGYTF.

This clone was seen more than once but under ten times. The CDR3 reads CASAGLASGNTIYF. Written as DNA, the CDR3 is TGCGCCAGCGCCGGTCTCGCTTCTGGAAACACCATATATTTT. V is TRBV4-1 and J is TRBJ1-3, with D unclear. The V end was cut by 8 bases, the J end by 1 base, with 12 bases between. The germline V gene has CDR1 MGHRA and CDR2 YSYEKL. This CDR3 has 14 residues.

CDR3 in DNA: TGTGCTAGTGGTTTGTCCTCGCAAGGGGCAGGCGAGCAGTACTTC. Amino acids: CASGLSSQGAGEQYF. The rearrangement links TRBV12-5 to TRBJ2-7; D is possibly TRBD1 (5 bases). CDR3 length equals 15 residues. Germline-derived CDR1 and CDR2 are LGHNT and FRNRAP. V lost 2 bases and J 6 bases, leaving 17 bases between the germline ends.

The V gene is TRBV28, the J gene TRBJ1-3, with D hard to call. The V end lost 7 bases, the J end lost 4 bases, and 14 bases lay between the germline ends. Germline values: CDR1 MDHEN, CDR2 SYDVKM. CDR3 length: 14 residues. CDR3 protein: CASTTVGSGNTIYF. The CDR3 region has the DNA TGTGCCAGCACCACGGTGGGTTCAGGAAACACCATATATTTT.